The T cell receptor beta chain described here comes from a study of spatial heterogeneity in lung cancer. Study in general: Within raw reads, each unique TCR and UMI combination appeared on average more than ten times.

Germline values: CDR1 MDHEN, CDR2 SYDVKM. Trimming removed 6 bases at V and 5 bases at J, with 4 bases between. This CDR3 is 10 amino acids long. TCRdb independently ran MiXCR on the 5' RACE reads; one entry per CDR3 protein. This sample carries tens of thousands of distinct CDR3 sequences, roughly 15% of them seen once, and the ten largest clones take about 57%. As for time point: sample taken at primary tumor resection. The sequenced material consisted of unsorted whole RNA from tumor, nontumor lung or frozen PBMC. The donors, 60 to 80 patients with untreated early-stage non-small cell lung cancer, provided the samples.

The source material was PBMCs, sampled at surgery. The rearrangement uses TRBV28 and TRBJ1-2; D is unresolved. The TCR originated in a male donor with early-stage non-small cell lung cancer. CDR3: CASRNYGYTF. The CDR3 coding sequence is TGTGCCAGCAGAAATTATGGCTACACCTTC.